This TCR beta chain is from a study of T cell responses to AZD1222 COVID-19 vaccine. Study outcomes and limitations: Unmutated variant regions are reportedly the target of nearly half of TCRs that are spike-specific.

Assay used: immunoSEQ multiplex PCR; TCRdb lists only in-frame clones, some missing. The sample shows around 150,000 clones, roughly 90% of them seen only once. Comment on this clone: What it binds is not known.

Trimming took off 6 bases at V and 2 bases at J, with 15 bases between the two ends. This CDR3 is 14 amino acids long. The germline CDR1 and CDR2 sequences are SGHNT and YYREEE (reference sequence). The V and J genes are TRBV5-4 and TRBJ2-7; no clear D. The sequenced sample was peripheral blood, obtained on day 0 of AZD1222 vaccination. The TCR sequence derives from an adult in good health. In DNA, the CDR3 is TGTGCCAGCAATCTGCACGGCGAAGCCTACGAGCAGTACTTC. This gives the protein CASNLHGEAYEQYF. Looking up the rest from reference TRBV5-4 and TRBJ2-7 gives the full variable domain: ETGVTQSPTHLIKTRGQQVTLRCSSQSGHNTVSWYQQALGQGPQFIFQYYREEENGRGNFPPRFSGLQFPNYSSELNVNALELDDSALYLCASNLHGEAYEQYFGPGTRLTVT.